These 7 T cell receptor beta chains were sequenced from one sample in a study of radiotherapy plus CTLA-4 blockade in lung cancer. Sequencing was performed with immunoSEQ multiplex PCR; in TCRdb, only in-frame clones are kept and a portion is missing. This sample has about 66,000 clones, with about 85% found just once. Here the sequenced sample was peripheral blood, taken from a patient treated with radiotherapy plus ipilimumab. Receptor source: a human donor with non-small cell lung cancer who had a partial response to radiotherapy plus ipilimumab.

This sequence joins TRBV2 and TRBJ2-4, with TRBD2 matching 8 bases. The CDR3 covers 17 residues. Germline CDR1 and CDR2: SNHLY and FYNNEI. V gave up 2 bases and J gave up 0 bases; unmatched junction bases: 6. The CDR3 region is CASSERRGGLAKNIQYF. The CDR3 nucleotides read TGTGCCAGCAGTGAAAGACGGGGGGGACTAGCCAAAAACATTCAGTACTTC.

CDR3: CASKGSGAWGQTQYF. The DNA of the CDR3 is TGTGCCAGTAAGGGTAGCGGGGCTTGGGGGCAGACCCAGTACTTC. The chain employs TRBV19 and TRBJ2-5; 8 nucleotides line up with TRBD2. CDR1 and CDR2 (germline): LNHDA, SQIVND (reference sequence). V shed 7 bases and J 6 bases; nucleotides not matched to a gene: 13. CDR3 length equals 15 residues. Combining the CDR3 with reference TRBV19 and TRBJ2-5 gives the whole variable domain DGGITQSPKYLFRKEGQNVTLSCEQNLNHDAMYWYRQDPGQGLRLIYYSQIVNDFQKGDIAEGYSVSREKKESFPLTVTSAQKNPTAFYLCASKGSGAWGQTQYFGPGTRLLVL.

This clone was observed a single time. The chain combines TRBV5-4 with TRBJ2-7; 8 nucleotides match TRBD1. The germline gives CDR1 SGHNT, CDR2 YYREEE (reference sequence). This CDR3 has 15 amino acids. The junction had 12 bases not matched to a gene; V was cut back by 7 bases and J by 3 bases. Here the CDR3 DNA reads TGTGCCAGCGGCCGTTCCCTTGGACAGGGCTACGAGCAGTACTTC. Protein product: CASGRSLGQGYEQYF.

The CDR3 reads CASSWDRADTQYF. DNA for the CDR3: TGTGCCAGCAGTTGGGACAGGGCAGATACGCAGTATTTT. The V and J genes are TRBV6-5 and TRBJ2-3; 9 positions match TRBD1. CDR1 and CDR2 from the germline V gene are MNHEY and SVGAGI. CDR3 length equals 13 residues. With 4 bases clipped from V and 4 bases from J, the junction kept 0 bases outside the gene matches.

The J gene is TRBJ1-3, the V gene TRBV6-1, with a tentative D call TRBD1 (6 bases). CDR3 length equals 16 residues. V lost 3 bases and J 4 bases, leaving 16 bases between the germline ends. The germline V gene encodes CDR1 MNHNS and CDR2 SASEGT. CDR3 nucleotides: TGTGCCAGCAGTGAGTCCTACAGGGTGTGGGGAAACACCATATATTTT. Translating it yields CASSESYRVWGNTIYF.

This chain uses TRBV28 with TRBJ2-1; 8 positions agree with TRBD2. CDR1 is MDHEN, CDR2 SYDVKM, per germline. The CDR3 covers 19 residues. V gave up 2 bases and J gave up 1 base; unmatched junction bases: 13. This CDR3 reads CASSLPRGLSGTSYNEQFF. Written as DNA, the CDR3 is TGTGCCAGCAGTTTACCTAGAGGCCTTAGCGGGACGTCCTACAATGAGCAGTTCTTC. Combining the CDR3 with reference TRBV28 and TRBJ2-1 gives the whole variable domain DVKVTQSSRYLVKRTGEKVFLECVQDMDHENMFWYRQDPGLGLRLIYFSYDVKMKEKGDIPEGYSVSREKKERFSLILESASTNQTSMYLCASSLPRGLSGTSYNEQFFGPGTRLTVL.

This clone turned up a few times. This chain links TRBV27 with TRBJ1-5; D ambiguous. Germline V gene data show CDR1 as MNHEY and CDR2 as SMNVEV (reference sequence). V was cut by 10 bases and J by 4 bases, with 11 bases left in between. CDR3 length: 12 residues. This chain's CDR3 is CATGKDNQPQHF. The CDR3, as DNA: TGTGCCACGGGGAAAGATAATCAGCCCCAGCATTTT.